These T cell receptor beta chains were read from a single sample in a study of blood T cell repertoires in COVID-19. The assay was immunoSEQ multiplex PCR, and TCRdb's table has in-frame clones only and misses some. This table holds tens of thousands of clones, around 86% found once. The sequenced sample consisted of peripheral blood. These receptors were taken from a man aged 25 to 45 with acute or convalescent COVID-19. The CDR3 runs from the conserved cysteine through the conserved F or W. Fields, in order: clone size, J gene, V gene, D gene, CDR3 protein, CDR3 DNA. The D gene is left open where the match is weak. Size tells how often a clone was seen (once, few, many) or the class of an expanded clone, and some rows leave it out.

abundance: -; j_gene: TRBJ1-5; v_gene: TRBV9; d_gene: TRBD1; CDR3aa: CASSVGQGVNQPQHF; CDR3nt: TGTGCCAGCAGCGTCGGACAGGGGGTTAATCAGCCCCAGCATTTT
abundance: -; j_gene: TRBJ1-4; v_gene: TRBV18; d_gene: -; CDR3aa: CASSPPALRATNEKLFF; CDR3nt: TGTGCCAGCTCACCACCGGCTTTGAGGGCAACTAATGAAAAACTGTTTTTT
abundance: -; j_gene: TRBJ1-3; v_gene: TRBV9; d_gene: TRBD1; CDR3aa: CASSGTGGGNTIYF; CDR3nt: TGTGCCAGCAGCGGGACAGGCGGTGGAAACACCATATATTTT
abundance: -; j_gene: TRBJ1-2; v_gene: TRBV30; d_gene: -; CDR3aa: CAFKGGGRSYGYTF; CDR3nt: TGTGCCTTCAAAGGGGGGGGGCGAAGCTATGGCTACACCTTC
abundance: -; j_gene: TRBJ2-5; v_gene: TRBV6-5; d_gene: TRBD2; CDR3aa: CASSLAGGWGETQYF; CDR3nt: TGTGCCAGCAGCTTAGCGGGGGGCTGGGGAGAGACCCAGTACTTC
abundance: -; j_gene: TRBJ2-1; v_gene: TRBV12-5; d_gene: -; CDR3aa: CASGLGQASYNEQFF; CDR3nt: TGTGCTAGTGGTTTGGGACAGGCCTCCTACAATGAGCAGTTCTTC
abundance: -; j_gene: TRBJ1-1; v_gene: TRBV10-3; d_gene: -; CDR3aa: CAISERGDTEAFF; CDR3nt: TGTGCCATCAGTGAACGGGGGGACACTGAAGCTTTCTTT
abundance: -; j_gene: TRBJ1-1; v_gene: TRBV12-3/TRBV12-4; d_gene: TRBD1; CDR3aa: CASRDSLNTEAFF; CDR3nt: TGTGCCAGCCGGGACAGCCTGAACACTGAAGCTTTCTTT
abundance: -; j_gene: TRBJ2-6; v_gene: TRBV2; d_gene: -; CDR3aa: CAIIRGQTAGANVLTF; CDR3nt: TGTGCCATCATTAGGGGTCAAACGGCTGGGGCCAACGTCCTGACTTTC
abundance: -; j_gene: TRBJ1-2; v_gene: TRBV11-2; d_gene: -; CDR3aa: CASSLEDSYGYTF; CDR3nt: TGTGCCAGCAGCTTAGAGGACAGCTATGGCTACACCTTC
abundance: -; j_gene: TRBJ2-3; v_gene: TRBV3-1/TRBV3-2; d_gene: TRBD2; CDR3aa: CASSRGTSGSNVGTDTQYF; CDR3nt: TGTGCCAGCAGCCGTGGGACTAGCGGGAGTAATGTGGGTACAGATACGCAGTATTTT
abundance: -; j_gene: TRBJ1-2; v_gene: TRBV18; d_gene: TRBD1; CDR3aa: CASSPDRSRSYGYTF; CDR3nt: TGTGCCAGCTCACCGGACAGGAGTCGATCCTATGGCTACACCTTC
abundance: once; j_gene: TRBJ1-3; v_gene: TRBV5-1; d_gene: TRBD1; CDR3aa: CASSPGGQGNTIYF; CDR3nt: TGCGCCAGCAGCCCAGGGGGACAAGGAAACACCATATATTTT
abundance: -; j_gene: TRBJ1-1; v_gene: TRBV5-6; d_gene: TRBD1; CDR3aa: CASSLGTGVNTEAFF; CDR3nt: TGTGCCAGCAGCTTAGGTACAGGGGTGAACACTGAAGCTTTCTTT
abundance: -; j_gene: TRBJ1-2; v_gene: TRBV6-5; d_gene: TRBD1; CDR3aa: CASSSGRDRGSGYTF; CDR3nt: TGTGCCAGCAGTTCAGGCCGGGACAGGGGGTCCGGCTACACCTTC
abundance: -; j_gene: TRBJ1-5; v_gene: TRBV7-9; d_gene: -; CDR3aa: CASSLDYQPQHF; CDR3nt: TGTGCCAGCAGCTTAGACTATCAGCCCCAGCATTTT
abundance: once; j_gene: TRBJ1-5; v_gene: TRBV7-8; d_gene: -; CDR3aa: CASSDGLLVGVIQPQHF; CDR3nt: TGTGCCAGCAGCGACGGCCTTCTGGTAGGGGTAATTCAGCCCCAGCATTTT
abundance: few; j_gene: TRBJ1-1; v_gene: TRBV6-6; d_gene: TRBD1; CDR3aa: CASSYRGQINTEAFF; CDR3nt: TGTGCCAGCAGTTACAGGGGACAGATCAACACTGAAGCTTTCTTT
abundance: -; j_gene: TRBJ1-1; v_gene: TRBV4-1; d_gene: -; CDR3aa: CASSRGLEAGFTEAFF; CDR3nt: TGCGCCAGCAGCCGAGGACTAGAGGCGGGGTTCACTGAAGCTTTCTTT
abundance: -; j_gene: TRBJ2-3; v_gene: TRBV11-2; d_gene: TRBD2; CDR3aa: CASSLGAGGHVDTQYF; CDR3nt: TGTGCCAGCAGCTTAGGGGCGGGAGGGCACGTAGATACGCAGTATTTT
abundance: few; j_gene: TRBJ1-1; v_gene: TRBV5-1; d_gene: TRBD1; CDR3aa: CASRYGTAGFMNTEAFF; CDR3nt: TGCGCCAGCAGATACGGGACAGCCGGATTTATGAACACTGAAGCTTTCTTT
abundance: -; j_gene: TRBJ2-1; v_gene: TRBV24-1; d_gene: -; CDR3aa: CATSDLSGGRQFF; CDR3nt: TGTGCCACCAGTGATTTAAGCGGCGGACGGCAGTTCTTC
abundance: -; j_gene: TRBJ1-1; v_gene: TRBV11-2; d_gene: -; CDR3aa: CASSLELAGVETEAFF; CDR3nt: TGTGCCAGCAGCTTAGAATTGGCAGGGGTTGAAACTGAAGCTTTCTTT
abundance: -; j_gene: TRBJ2-1; v_gene: TRBV2; d_gene: TRBD2; CDR3aa: CASSPLAGGLNEQFF; CDR3nt: TGTGCCAGCAGCCCACTAGCGGGGGGGCTCAATGAGCAGTTCTTC
abundance: -; j_gene: TRBJ1-5; v_gene: TRBV3-1/TRBV3-2; d_gene: TRBD1; CDR3aa: CASSRDRVGPQHF; CDR3nt: TGTGCCAGCAGCCGGGACAGGGTAGGGCCCCAGCATTTT
abundance: few; j_gene: TRBJ1-4; v_gene: TRBV28; d_gene: -; CDR3aa: CASTGPGRGKLFF; CDR3nt: TGTGCCAGCACCGGCCCTGGTAGGGGAAAACTGTTTTTT